This entry lists 16 T cell receptor beta chains sequenced from one sample in a study of cytomegalovirus exposure and HLA in healthy donors. The PCR used 60 Vbeta and 13 Jbeta primers. Measured with immunoSEQ multiplex PCR; TCRdb has only the in-frame clones, and not every one. This sample carries fewer than 150,000 clones, 60% to 80% of them seen once, and the ten largest clones take approximately 1.2%. Sequenced: PBMCs. The receptors here all came from a man between 45 and 60 years old in good health and CMV-seronegative.

The V gene is TRBV2, the J gene TRBJ2-5, with D possibly being TRBD1 (6 bases). This CDR3 is 15 amino acids long. Trimming removed 4 bases at V and 4 bases at J, with 16 bases between. The germline V gene has CDR1 SNHLY and CDR2 FYNNEI. The CDR3, as DNA: TGTGCCAGCAGTGTAGAGGGACATAACATAGAGACCCAGTACTTC. It is translated as CASSVEGHNIETQYF.

The rearrangement links TRBV2 to TRBJ2-6; weak D call: TRBD2 (5 bases). Germline CDR1 and CDR2: SNHLY and FYNNEI. The CDR3 extends over 14 amino acids. V was clipped by 3 bases and J by 2 bases, with 5 bases between them. The CDR3 nucleotides read TGTGCCAGCAGTGAGGGAGCTGGGGCCAACGTCCTGACTTTC. The encoded protein is CASSEGAGANVLTF.

V and J are TRBV15 and TRBJ2-5, with 7 bases aligning to TRBD1. The CDR3 extends over 12 amino acids. Germline V gene sequence: CDR1 LNHNV, CDR2 YYDKDF (reference sequence). V gave up 4 bases and J gave up 5 bases; unmatched junction bases: 1. CDR3 in DNA: TGTGCCACCAGCAAGGACAGGGAGACCCAGTACTTC. Protein product: CATSKDRETQYF.

The chain couples TRBV2 to TRBJ2-1; 8 bases align to TRBD1. Trimming at V came to 7 bases and at J to 5 bases, leaving 10 bases not matched to a gene. The length of the CDR3 is 15 residues. Germline lookup yields CDR1 SNHLY and CDR2 FYNNEI. The CDR3 sequence is CASKGDRGTNNEQFF. The CDR3 bases are TGTGCCAGCAAGGGAGACAGGGGAACCAACAATGAGCAGTTCTTC. Together with reference TRBV2 and TRBJ2-1, the CDR3 gives the full variable domain: EPEVTQTPSHQVTQMGQEVILRCVPISNHLYFYWYRQILGQKVEFLVSFYNNEISEKSEIFDDQFSVERPDGSNFTLKIRSTKLEDSAMYFCASKGDRGTNNEQFFGPGTRLTVL.

The chain combines TRBV27 with TRBJ2-2, with 9 positions matching TRBD1. Germline CDR1 reads MNHEY; CDR2 reads SMNVEV (reference sequence). The CDR3 is made up of 14 amino acids. With 3 bases clipped from V and 9 bases from J, the junction kept 5 bases outside the gene matches. The CDR3 loop reads CASSLGQGRRELFF. Here the CDR3 DNA reads TGTGCCAGCAGTTTGGGACAGGGAAGGCGGGAGCTGTTTTTT.

The CDR3 bases are TGTGCCAGCAGCGTAGGGAGAACAGGGCGCAATGAGCAGTTCTTC. Translating it yields CASSVGRTGRNEQFF. This chain links TRBV9 with TRBJ2-1, with D tentatively TRBD1 (6 bases). Germline loops: CDR1 SGDLS, CDR2 YYNGEE. The V and J ends lost 0 bases and 6 bases respectively, with 13 bases between them. The length of the CDR3 is 15 residues.

The chain employs TRBV4-2 and TRBJ2-1; D possibly corresponds to TRBD2 (5 bases). This CDR3 comprises 14 residues. V lost 4 bases and J lost 8, with 15 bases in between. Germline V lookup: CDR1 LGHNA, CDR2 YNFKEQ. CDR3 DNA sequence: TGTGCCAGCAGCCCAGCCGGCCCCGGGGATGAGCAGTTCTTC. It translates to CASSPAGPGDEQFF.

The chain recombines TRBV7-2 with TRBJ2-1; D unresolved. The CDR3 length is 16 residues. Trimming removed 0 bases at V and 0 bases at J, with 9 bases between. The germline CDR1 and CDR2 sequences are SGHTA and FQGNSA. The DNA for the CDR3 is TGTGCCAGCAGCTTAGCCGCGGCCTCCTCCTACAATGAGCAGTTCTTC. Translation gives CASSLAAASSYNEQFF.

The V gene is TRBV5-4, the J gene TRBJ2-7; 9 bases match TRBD1. V lost 5 bases and J lost 2; bases outside the gene matches: 5. This CDR3 is 14 amino acids long. In germline, CDR1 is SGHNT, CDR2 YYREEE (reference sequence). CDR3 residues: CASREGQGPYEQYF. The CDR3 region has the DNA TGTGCCAGCAGGGAGGGACAGGGACCCTACGAGCAGTACTTC.

This clone turned up a few times. The chain recombines TRBV10-3 with TRBJ2-1; 14 nucleotides line up with TRBD2. The V gene end was trimmed by 10 bases and the J gene end by 6 bases; junction bases not matched to a gene: 8. Germline V gene data show CDR1 as ENHRY and CDR2 as SYGVKD. The CDR3 extends over 15 amino acids. CDR3 region: CATSGLAGGPNEQFF. The CDR3 nucleotides read TGTGCCACCTCCGGACTAGCGGGAGGCCCCAATGAGCAGTTCTTC.

This chain joins TRBV19 and TRBJ1-5; D is uncertain. The CDR3 runs to 15 residues. In germline, CDR1 is LNHDA, CDR2 SQIVND (reference sequence). Trimming left V 3 bases short and J 1 base short, with 10 bases between. CDR3 residues: CASSIDGGSNQPQHF. The CDR3 DNA is TGTGCCAGTAGTATCGACGGCGGCAGCAATCAGCCCCAGCATTTT.

V is TRBV10-3 and J is TRBJ1-2, with a possible D match to TRBD1 (5 bases). This CDR3 has 15 residues. Germline values: CDR1 ENHRY, CDR2 SYGVKD. V was shortened by 3 bases and J by 2 bases, with 13 bases between the two germline ends. In DNA form, the CDR3 reads TGTGCCATCAGTGACGGAGGGGTCGGGAACTATGGCTACACCTTC. Translation: CAISDGGVGNYGYTF.

The chain joins TRBV5-1 to TRBJ2-7; 7 nucleotides match TRBD2. V lost 3 bases and J lost 5; bases outside the gene matches: 14. The CDR3 contains 16 residues. Germline V CDR1 and CDR2: SGHRS, YFSETQ. This CDR3 reads CASSSRGTLTPDEQYF. The CDR3 DNA is TGCGCCAGCAGCTCGCGGGGGACTCTTACCCCTGACGAGCAGTACTTC.

This rearrangement joins TRBV11-3 to TRBJ2-1; 14 positions agree with TRBD2. The V gene's germline CDR1 is SGHNT and CDR2 YENEEA. With 5 bases clipped from V and 8 bases from J, the junction kept 5 bases outside the gene matches. This CDR3 contains 15 residues. CDR3 sequence: CASSEQGLAGDEQFF. The CDR3 DNA reads as TGTGCCAGCAGCGAGCAGGGACTAGCGGGAGATGAGCAGTTCTTC. The full variable domain, completed using reference TRBV11-3 and TRBJ2-1, is EAGVVQSPRYKIIEKKQPVAFWCNPISGHNTLYWYLQNLGQGPELLIRYENEEAVDDSQLPKDRFSAERLKGVDSTLKIQPAELGDSAVYLCASSEQGLAGDEQFFGPGTRLTVL.

The rearrangement links TRBV28 to TRBJ1-5; 11 nucleotides align to TRBD1. The trim removed 3 bases at V and 6 bases at J, leaving 4 bases unmatched. The germline gives CDR1 MDHEN, CDR2 SYDVKM. The CDR3 totals 15 residues. The CDR3 DNA reads TGTGCCAGCAGTTTTCCCGGGACAGGGGGTCAGCCCCAGCATTTT. Its translation is CASSFPGTGGQPQHF.

The chain has TRBV11-2 and TRBJ2-4; D call uncertain. The CDR3 runs to 14 residues. CDR1 and CDR2 from the germline V gene are SGHAT and FQNNGV. The germline V and J ends were trimmed by 4 bases and 0 bases, with 7 bases remaining between them. CDR3 DNA: TGTGCCAGCAGCTCCAGATTAGCCAAAAACATTCAGTACTTC. Amino acids: CASSSRLAKNIQYF.